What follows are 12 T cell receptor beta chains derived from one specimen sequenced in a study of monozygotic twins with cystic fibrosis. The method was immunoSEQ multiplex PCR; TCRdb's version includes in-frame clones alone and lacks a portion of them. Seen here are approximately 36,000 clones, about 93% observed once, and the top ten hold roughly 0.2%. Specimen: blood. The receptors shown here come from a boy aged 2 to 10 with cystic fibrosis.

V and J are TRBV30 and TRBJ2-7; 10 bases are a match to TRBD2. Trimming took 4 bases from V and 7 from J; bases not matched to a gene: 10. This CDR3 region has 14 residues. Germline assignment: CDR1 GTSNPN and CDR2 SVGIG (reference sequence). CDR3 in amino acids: CAWKRLAGEGEQYF. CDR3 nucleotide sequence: TGTGCCTGGAAACGGCTAGCGGGGGAGGGAGAGCAGTACTTC.

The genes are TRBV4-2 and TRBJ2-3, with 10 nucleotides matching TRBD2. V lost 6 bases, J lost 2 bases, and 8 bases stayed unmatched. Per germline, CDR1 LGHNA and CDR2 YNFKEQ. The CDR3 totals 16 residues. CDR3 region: CASRQSSGGITDTQYF. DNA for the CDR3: TGTGCCAGCAGGCAATCTAGCGGGGGTATCACAGATACGCAGTATTTT.

The CDR3 nucleotides read TGTGCCAGCAGTTTCGGGACAGGGGAGGACTTCAATGAGCAGTTCTTC. It encodes CASSFGTGEDFNEQFF. The gene calls are TRBV6-6 and TRBJ2-1, with 10 bases fitting TRBD1. The CDR3 is made up of 16 amino acids. V shed 4 bases and J 6 bases; nucleotides not matched to a gene: 9. Per the germline V gene, CDR1 is MNHNY and CDR2 is SVGAGI (reference sequence).

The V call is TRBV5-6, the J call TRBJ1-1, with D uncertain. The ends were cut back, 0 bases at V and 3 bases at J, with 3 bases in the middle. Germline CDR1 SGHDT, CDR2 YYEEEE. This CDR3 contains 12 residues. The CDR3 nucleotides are TGTGCCAGCAGCTTGGTGGACACTGAAGCTTTCTTT. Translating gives CASSLVDTEAFF.

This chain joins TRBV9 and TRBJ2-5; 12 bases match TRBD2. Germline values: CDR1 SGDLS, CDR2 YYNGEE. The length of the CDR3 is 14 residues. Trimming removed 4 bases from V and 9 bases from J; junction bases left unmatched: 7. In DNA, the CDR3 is TGTGCCAGCAGCTTGGCTAGCGGGGGGGCCCCCCAGTACTTC. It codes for CASSLASGGAPQYF.

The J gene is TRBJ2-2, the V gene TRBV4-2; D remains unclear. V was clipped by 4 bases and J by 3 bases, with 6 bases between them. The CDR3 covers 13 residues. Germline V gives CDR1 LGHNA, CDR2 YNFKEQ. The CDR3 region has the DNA TGTGCCAGCAGCCTCGATTACACCGGGGAGCTGTTTTTT. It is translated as CASSLDYTGELFF.

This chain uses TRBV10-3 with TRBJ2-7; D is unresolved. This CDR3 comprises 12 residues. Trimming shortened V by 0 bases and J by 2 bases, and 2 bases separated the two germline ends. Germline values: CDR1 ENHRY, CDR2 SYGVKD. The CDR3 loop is CAISESPYEQYF. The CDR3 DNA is TGTGCCATCAGTGAGTCCCCCTACGAGCAGTACTTC.

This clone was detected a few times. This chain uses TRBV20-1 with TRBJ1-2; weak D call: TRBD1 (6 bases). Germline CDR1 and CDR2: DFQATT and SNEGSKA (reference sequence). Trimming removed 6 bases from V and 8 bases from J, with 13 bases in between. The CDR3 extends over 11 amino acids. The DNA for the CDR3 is TGCAGTGCCCTGAGGGACAACGGCTACACCTTC. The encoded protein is CSALRDNGYTF.

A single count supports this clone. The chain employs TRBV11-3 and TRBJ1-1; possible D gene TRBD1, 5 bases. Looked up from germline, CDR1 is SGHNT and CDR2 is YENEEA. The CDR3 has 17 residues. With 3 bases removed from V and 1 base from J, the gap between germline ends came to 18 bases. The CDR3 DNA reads TGTGCCAGCAGCTTCGGCGACCTGGGGCAGGGGAACACTGAAGCTTTCTTT. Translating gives CASSFGDLGQGNTEAFF.

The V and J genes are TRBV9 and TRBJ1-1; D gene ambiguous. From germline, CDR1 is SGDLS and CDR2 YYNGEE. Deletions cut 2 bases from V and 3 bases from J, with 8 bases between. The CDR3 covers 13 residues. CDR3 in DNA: TGTGCCAGCAGCGTGGGAGGGTACACTGAAGCTTTCTTT. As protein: CASSVGGYTEAFF.

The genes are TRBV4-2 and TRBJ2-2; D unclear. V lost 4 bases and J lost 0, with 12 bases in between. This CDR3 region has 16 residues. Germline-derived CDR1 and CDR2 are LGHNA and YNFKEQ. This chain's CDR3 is CASSRERTTNTGELFF. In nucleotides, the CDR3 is TGTGCCAGCAGCCGAGAACGGACCACGAACACCGGGGAGCTGTTTTTT.

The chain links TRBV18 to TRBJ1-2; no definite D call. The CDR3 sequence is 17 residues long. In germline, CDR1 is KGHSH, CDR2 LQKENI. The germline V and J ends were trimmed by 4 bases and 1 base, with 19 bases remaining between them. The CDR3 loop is CASSLSYQDGDNYGYTF. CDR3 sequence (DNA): TGTGCCAGCTCACTCTCATACCAGGACGGAGATAACTATGGCTACACCTTC.